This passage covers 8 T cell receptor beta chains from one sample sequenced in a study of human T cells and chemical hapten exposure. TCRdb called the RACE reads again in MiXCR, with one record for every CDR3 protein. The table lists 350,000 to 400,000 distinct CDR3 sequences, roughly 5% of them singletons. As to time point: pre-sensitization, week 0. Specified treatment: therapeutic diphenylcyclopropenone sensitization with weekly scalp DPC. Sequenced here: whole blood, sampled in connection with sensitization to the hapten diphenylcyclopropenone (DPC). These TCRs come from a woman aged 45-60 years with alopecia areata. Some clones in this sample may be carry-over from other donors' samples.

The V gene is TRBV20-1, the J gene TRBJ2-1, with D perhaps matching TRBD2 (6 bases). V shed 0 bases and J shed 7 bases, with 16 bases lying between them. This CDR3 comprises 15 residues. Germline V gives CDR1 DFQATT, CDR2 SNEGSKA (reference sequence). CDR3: CSARDLDSGGNEQFF. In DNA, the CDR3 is TGCAGTGCTAGAGATCTAGATTCTGGGGGGAATGAGCAGTTCTTC.

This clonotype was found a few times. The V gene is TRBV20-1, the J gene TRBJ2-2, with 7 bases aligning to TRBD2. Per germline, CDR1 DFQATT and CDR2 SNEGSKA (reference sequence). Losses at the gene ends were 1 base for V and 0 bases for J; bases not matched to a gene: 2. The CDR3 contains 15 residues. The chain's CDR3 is CSARVRGANTGELFF. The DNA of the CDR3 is TGCAGTGCTAGAGTACGGGGGGCGAACACCGGGGAGCTGTTTTTT.

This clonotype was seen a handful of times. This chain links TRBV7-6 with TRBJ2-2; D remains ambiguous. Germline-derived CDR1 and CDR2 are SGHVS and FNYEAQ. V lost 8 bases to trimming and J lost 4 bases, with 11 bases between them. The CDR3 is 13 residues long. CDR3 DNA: TGTGCCAGCGAACGCGACGGCACCGGGGAGCTGTTTTTT. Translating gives CASERDGTGELFF. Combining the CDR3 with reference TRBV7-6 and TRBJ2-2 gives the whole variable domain GAGVSQSPRYKVTKRGQDVALRCDPISGHVSLYWYRQALGQGPEFLTYFNYEAQQDKSGLPNDRFSAERPEGSISTLTIQRTEQRDSAMYRCASERDGTGELFFGEGSRLTVL.

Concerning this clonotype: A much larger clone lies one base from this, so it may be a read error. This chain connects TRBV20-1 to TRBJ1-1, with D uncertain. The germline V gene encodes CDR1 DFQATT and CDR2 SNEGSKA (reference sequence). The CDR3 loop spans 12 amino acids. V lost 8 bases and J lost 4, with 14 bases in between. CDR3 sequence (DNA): TGCAGTATTAGAGAGGCGATCACTGAAGCTTTCTTT. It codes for CSIREAITEAFF.

This CDR3 is CASSQVGANTEAFF. The DNA for the CDR3 is TGTGCCAGCAGCCAAGTCGGAGCGAACACTGAAGCTTTCTTT. The chain employs TRBV3-1 and TRBJ1-1, with D unclear. The germline CDR1 and CDR2 sequences are LGHDT and YNNKEL (reference sequence). Trimming pared 1 base from V and 1 base from J, leaving 7 bases between. This CDR3 comprises 14 residues.

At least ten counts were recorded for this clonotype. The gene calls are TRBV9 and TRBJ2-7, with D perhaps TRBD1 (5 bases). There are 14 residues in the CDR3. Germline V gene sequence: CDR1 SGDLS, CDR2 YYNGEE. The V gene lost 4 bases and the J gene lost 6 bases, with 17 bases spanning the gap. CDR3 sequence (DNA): TGTGCCAGCAGCCATTCTGGCCCAGGGTCCGAGCAGTACTTC. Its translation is CASSHSGPGSEQYF.

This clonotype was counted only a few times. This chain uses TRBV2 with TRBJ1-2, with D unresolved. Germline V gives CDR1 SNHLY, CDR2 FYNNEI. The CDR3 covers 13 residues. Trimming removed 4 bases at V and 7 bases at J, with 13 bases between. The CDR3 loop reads CASSVTPVAGYTF. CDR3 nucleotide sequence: TGTGCCAGCAGTGTGACGCCGGTAGCTGGCTACACCTTC.

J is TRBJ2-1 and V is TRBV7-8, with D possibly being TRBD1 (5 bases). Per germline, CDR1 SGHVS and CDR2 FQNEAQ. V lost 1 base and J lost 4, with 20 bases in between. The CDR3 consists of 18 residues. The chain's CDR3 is CASSLGAQGRGLYNEQFF. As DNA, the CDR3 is TGTGCCAGCAGCTTAGGGGCGCAGGGTCGAGGTCTATACAATGAGCAGTTCTTC.